Listed below are T cell receptor beta chains from one sample, sequenced in a study of regulatory T cells in long-lasting Graves disease. One entry per CDR3 protein, called by TCRdb with MiXCR from the multiplex PCR reads. The sample includes around 400,000 distinct CDR3 sequences, 23% seen only once; the top ten take 26%. Here the sequenced sample was peripheral blood mononuclear cells (PBMCs), taken when the disease was refractory, from a patient treated with antithyroid drugs. These TCRs come from a female donor with Graves disease. Both conserved end residues are part of each CDR3. A D gene is named only where the DNA matches it firmly. The listing skips clone size in some rows; elsewhere it reads once, few, many or a size class.

v_call	d_call	clone_size	j_call	cdr3_aa	cdr3_nt
TRBV28	TRBD2	many	TRBJ2-5	CASSLLSGGRETQYF	TGTGCCAGCAGTTTATTAAGCGGGGGGCGGGAGACCCAGTACTTC
TRBV6-2/TRBV6-3	.	.	TRBJ1-1	CASSTTSTEAFF	TGTGCCAGCAGTACGACGAGCACTGAAGCTTTCTTT
TRBV2	.	many	TRBJ2-7	CASSAGANDDEQYF	TGTGCCAGCAGTGCAGGGGCCAATGACGACGAGCAGTACTTC
TRBV20-1	.	.	TRBJ2-7	CSASILRLGSDEQYF	TGCAGTGCTAGTATTCTCCGTCTGGGGTCGGACGAGCAGTACTTC
TRBV12-3/TRBV12-4	.	few	TRBJ2-5	CASSFETFRMETQYF	TGTGCCAGCAGTTTTGAGACCTTTCGAATGGAGACCCAGTACTTC
TRBV6-1	TRBD1	many	TRBJ2-7	CASRDRTGGGEQYF	TGTGCCAGCAGAGACCGGACAGGGGGCGGCGAGCAGTACTTC
TRBV7-9	.	.	TRBJ2-7	CASSPRDLSYEQYF	TGTGCCAGCAGCCCCCGGGACCTCTCCTACGAGCAGTACTTC
TRBV10-3	.	few	TRBJ1-5	CAISDRGEYSNQPQHF	TGTGCCATCAGTGACAGGGGCGAATATAGCAATCAGCCCCAGCATTTT
TRBV7-8	.	few	TRBJ2-5	CASRPVGGRETQYF	TGTGCCAGCAGGCCAGTAGGGGGGCGGGAGACCCAGTACTTC
TRBV7-2	.	many	TRBJ1-6	CASRPDYSPLHF	TGTGCCAGCAGACCGGACTATTCACCCCTCCACTTT